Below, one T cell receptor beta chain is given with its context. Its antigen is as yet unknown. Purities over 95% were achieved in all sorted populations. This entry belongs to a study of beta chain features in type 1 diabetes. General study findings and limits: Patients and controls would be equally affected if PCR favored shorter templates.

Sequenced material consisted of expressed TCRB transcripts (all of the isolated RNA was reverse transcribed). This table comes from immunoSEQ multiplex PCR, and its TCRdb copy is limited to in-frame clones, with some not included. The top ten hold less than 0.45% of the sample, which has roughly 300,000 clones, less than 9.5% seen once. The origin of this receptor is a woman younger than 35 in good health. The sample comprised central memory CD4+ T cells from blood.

The CDR3 loop is CASSQTGTASGANVLTF. DNA of the CDR3: TGTGCCAGCAGCCAGACCGGGACAGCCTCTGGGGCCAACGTCCTGACTTTC. The V and J genes are TRBV28 and TRBJ2-6; 7 bases are a match to TRBD1. The CDR3 sequence is 17 residues long. With 6 bases clipped from V and 0 bases from J, the junction kept 8 bases outside the gene matches. Germline V gene lookup returns CDR1 MDHEN and CDR2 SYDVKM.